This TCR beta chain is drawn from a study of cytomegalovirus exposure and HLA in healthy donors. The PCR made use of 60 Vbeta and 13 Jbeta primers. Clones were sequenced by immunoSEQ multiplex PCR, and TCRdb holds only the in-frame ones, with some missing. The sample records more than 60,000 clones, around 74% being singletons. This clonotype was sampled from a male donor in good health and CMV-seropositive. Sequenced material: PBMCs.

The CDR3 nucleotides read TGCGCCAGCAGCCAAGACCCCGACAGGGTCACTGAAGCTTTCTTT. Translation: CASSQDPDRVTEAFF. The V gene is TRBV4-1, the J gene TRBJ1-1; 7 nucleotides agree with TRBD1. After removal of 0 bases from V and 4 bases from J, the junction contained 5 bases not matched to a gene. The CDR3 length is 15 residues. CDR1 and CDR2 from the germline V gene are MGHRA and YSYEKL.